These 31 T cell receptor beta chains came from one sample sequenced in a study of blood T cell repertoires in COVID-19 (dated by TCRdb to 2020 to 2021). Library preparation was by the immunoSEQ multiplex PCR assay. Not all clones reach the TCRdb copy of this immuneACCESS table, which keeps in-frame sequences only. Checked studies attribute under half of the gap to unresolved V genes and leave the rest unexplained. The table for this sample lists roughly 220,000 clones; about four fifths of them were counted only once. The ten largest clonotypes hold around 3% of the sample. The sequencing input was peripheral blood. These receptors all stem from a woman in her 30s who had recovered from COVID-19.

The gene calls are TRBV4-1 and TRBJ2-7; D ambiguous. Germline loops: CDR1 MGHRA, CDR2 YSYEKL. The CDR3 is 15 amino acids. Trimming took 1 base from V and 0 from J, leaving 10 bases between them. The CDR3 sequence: CASSQGVGSSYEQYF. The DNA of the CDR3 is TGCGCCAGCAGCCAAGGAGTGGGCAGCTCCTACGAGCAGTACTTC.

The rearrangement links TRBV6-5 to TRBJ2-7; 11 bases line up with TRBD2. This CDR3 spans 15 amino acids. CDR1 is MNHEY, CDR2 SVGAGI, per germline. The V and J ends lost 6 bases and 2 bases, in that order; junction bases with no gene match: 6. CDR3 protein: CASRQTSGGTYEQYF. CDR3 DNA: TGTGCCAGCAGACAAACTAGCGGGGGCACCTACGAGCAGTACTTC.

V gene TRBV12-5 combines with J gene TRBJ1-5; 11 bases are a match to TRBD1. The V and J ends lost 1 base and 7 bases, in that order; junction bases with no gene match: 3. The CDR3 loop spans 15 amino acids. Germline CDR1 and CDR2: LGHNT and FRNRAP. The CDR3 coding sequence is TGTGCTAGTGGTTTGGGGACAGGGGGCGGCCAGCCCCAGCATTTT. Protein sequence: CASGLGTGGGQPQHF.

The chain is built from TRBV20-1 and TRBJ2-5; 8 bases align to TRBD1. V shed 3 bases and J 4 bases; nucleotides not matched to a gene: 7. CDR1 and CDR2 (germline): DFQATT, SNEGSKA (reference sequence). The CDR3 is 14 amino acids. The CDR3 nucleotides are TGCAGTGCTAGTACAGGGGGTTCTTTAGAGACCCAGTACTTC. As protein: CSASTGGSLETQYF.

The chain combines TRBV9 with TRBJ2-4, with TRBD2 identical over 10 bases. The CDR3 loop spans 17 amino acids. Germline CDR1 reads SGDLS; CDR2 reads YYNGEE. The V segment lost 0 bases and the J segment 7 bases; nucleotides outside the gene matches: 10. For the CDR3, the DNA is TGTGCCAGCAGCGTAGGGGCTAGCGGGAGTACATGGAACATTCAGTACTTC. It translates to CASSVGASGSTWNIQYF.

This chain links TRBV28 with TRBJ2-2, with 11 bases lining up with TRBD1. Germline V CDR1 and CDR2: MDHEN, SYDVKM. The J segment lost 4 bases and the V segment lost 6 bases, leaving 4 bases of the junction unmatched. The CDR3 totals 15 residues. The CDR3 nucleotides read TGTGCCAGCAGCTCCGGGACAGGGGGCACCGGGGAGCTGTTTTTT. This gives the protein CASSSGTGGTGELFF. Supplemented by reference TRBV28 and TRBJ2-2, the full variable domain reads DVKVTQSSRYLVKRTGEKVFLECVQDMDHENMFWYRQDPGLGLRLIYFSYDVKMKEKGDIPEGYSVSREKKERFSLILESASTNQTSMYLCASSSGTGGTGELFFGEGSRLTVL.

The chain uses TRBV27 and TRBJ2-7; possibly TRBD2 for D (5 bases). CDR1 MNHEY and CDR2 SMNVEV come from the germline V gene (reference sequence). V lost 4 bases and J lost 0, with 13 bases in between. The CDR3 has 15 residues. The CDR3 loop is CASSSRAFSSYEQYF. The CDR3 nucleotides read TGTGCCAGCAGTTCGAGGGCCTTTAGCTCCTACGAGCAGTACTTC.

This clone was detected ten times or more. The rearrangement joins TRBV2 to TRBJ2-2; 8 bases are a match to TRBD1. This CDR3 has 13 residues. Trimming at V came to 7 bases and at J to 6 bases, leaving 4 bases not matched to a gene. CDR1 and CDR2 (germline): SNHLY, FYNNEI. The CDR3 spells CASNRGVPGELFF. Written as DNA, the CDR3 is TGTGCCAGCAACAGGGGGGTACCCGGGGAGCTGTTTTTT. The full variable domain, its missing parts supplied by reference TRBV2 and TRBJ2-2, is EPEVTQTPSHQVTQMGQEVILRCVPISNHLYFYWYRQILGQKVEFLVSFYNNEISEKSEIFDDQFSVERPDGSNFTLKIRSTKLEDSAMYFCASNRGVPGELFFGEGSRLTVL.

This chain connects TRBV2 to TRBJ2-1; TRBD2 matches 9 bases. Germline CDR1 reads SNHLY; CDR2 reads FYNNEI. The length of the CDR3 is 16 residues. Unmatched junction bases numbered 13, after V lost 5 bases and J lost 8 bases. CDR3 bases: TGTGCCAGCAGTTCCCCGGCTAGCGGGGTACGGGATGAGCAGTTCTTC. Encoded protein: CASSSPASGVRDEQFF.

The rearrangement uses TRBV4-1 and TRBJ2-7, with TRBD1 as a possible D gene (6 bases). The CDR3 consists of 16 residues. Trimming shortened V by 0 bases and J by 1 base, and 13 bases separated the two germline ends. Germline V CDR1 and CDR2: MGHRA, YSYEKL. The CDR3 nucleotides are TGCGCCAGCAGCCAAGAACCCCAGGGACAATCCTACGAGCAGTACTTC. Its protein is CASSQEPQGQSYEQYF.

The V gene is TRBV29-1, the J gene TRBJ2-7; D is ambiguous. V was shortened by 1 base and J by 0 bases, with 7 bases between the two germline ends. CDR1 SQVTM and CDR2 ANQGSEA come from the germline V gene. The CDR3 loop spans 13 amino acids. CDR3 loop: CSVEAPSSYEQYF. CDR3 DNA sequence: TGCAGCGTTGAAGCACCCAGCTCCTACGAGCAGTACTTC.

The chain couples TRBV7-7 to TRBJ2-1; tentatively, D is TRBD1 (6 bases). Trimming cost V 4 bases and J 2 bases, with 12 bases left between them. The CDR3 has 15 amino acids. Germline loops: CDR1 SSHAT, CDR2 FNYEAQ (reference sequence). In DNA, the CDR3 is TGTGCCAGCAGCTCGGACAGTGGTACCTACAATGAGCAGTTCTTC. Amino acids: CASSSDSGTYNEQFF.

The CDR3 spells CASSLQGAREKLFF. The CDR3 nucleotides read TGCGCCAGCAGCTTGCAGGGGGCTAGGGAAAAACTGTTTTTT. The chain employs TRBV5-1 and TRBJ1-4; 8 bases are a match to TRBD1. The V segment lost 1 base and the J segment 8 bases; nucleotides outside the gene matches: 4. The CDR3 is 14 amino acids. The germline V gene encodes CDR1 SGHRS and CDR2 YFSETQ.

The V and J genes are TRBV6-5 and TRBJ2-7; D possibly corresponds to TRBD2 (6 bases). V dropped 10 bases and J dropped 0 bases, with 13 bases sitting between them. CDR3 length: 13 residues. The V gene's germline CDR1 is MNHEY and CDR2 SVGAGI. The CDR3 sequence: CATSAGASYEQYF. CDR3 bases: TGTGCCACCTCAGCGGGCGCCTCCTACGAGCAGTACTTC.

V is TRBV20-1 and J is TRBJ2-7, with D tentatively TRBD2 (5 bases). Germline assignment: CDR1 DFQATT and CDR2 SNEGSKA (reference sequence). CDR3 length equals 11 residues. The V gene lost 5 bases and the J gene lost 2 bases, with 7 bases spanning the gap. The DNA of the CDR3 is TGCAGTGCTCCGGGAACCTACGAGCAGTACTTC. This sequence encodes CSAPGTYEQYF.

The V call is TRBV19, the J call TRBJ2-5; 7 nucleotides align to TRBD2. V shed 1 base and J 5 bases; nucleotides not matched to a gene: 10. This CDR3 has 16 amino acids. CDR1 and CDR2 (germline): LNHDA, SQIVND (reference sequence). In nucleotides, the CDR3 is TGTGCCAGTAGTATAGTGGTAGCGGGTGGGGGGGAGACCCAGTACTTC. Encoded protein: CASSIVVAGGGETQYF.

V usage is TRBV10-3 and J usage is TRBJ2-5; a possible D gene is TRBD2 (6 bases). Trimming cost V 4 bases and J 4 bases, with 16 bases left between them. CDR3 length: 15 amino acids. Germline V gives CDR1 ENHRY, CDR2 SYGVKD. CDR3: CAISVGVSGGETQYF. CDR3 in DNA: TGTGCCATCAGTGTTGGGGTTTCCGGGGGAGAGACCCAGTACTTC.

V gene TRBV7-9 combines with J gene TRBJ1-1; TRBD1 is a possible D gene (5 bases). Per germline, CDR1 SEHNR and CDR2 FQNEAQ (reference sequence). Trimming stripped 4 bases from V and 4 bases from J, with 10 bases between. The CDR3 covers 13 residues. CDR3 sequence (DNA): TGTGCCAGCAGCTCAGGGCGTAGCACTGAAGCTTTCTTT. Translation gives CASSSGRSTEAFF.

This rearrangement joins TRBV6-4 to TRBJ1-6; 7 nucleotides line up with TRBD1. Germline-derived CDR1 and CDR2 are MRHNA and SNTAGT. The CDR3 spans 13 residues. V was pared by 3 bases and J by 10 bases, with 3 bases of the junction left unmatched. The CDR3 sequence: CASSEGGDSPLHF. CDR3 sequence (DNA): TGTGCCAGCAGTGAAGGGGGCGACTCACCCCTCCACTTT.

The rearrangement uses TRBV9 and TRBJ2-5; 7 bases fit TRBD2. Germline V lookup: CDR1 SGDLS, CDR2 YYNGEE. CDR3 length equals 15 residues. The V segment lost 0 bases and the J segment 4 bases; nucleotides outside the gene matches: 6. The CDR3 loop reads CASSVGLAGAETQYF. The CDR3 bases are TGTGCCAGCAGCGTAGGACTAGCAGGAGCAGAGACCCAGTACTTC.

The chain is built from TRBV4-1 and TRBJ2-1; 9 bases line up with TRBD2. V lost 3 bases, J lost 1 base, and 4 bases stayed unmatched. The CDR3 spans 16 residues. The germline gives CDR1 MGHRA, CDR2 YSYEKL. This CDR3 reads CASSHPSGRSYNEQFF. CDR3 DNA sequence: TGCGCCAGCAGCCATCCCAGCGGGAGGTCCTACAATGAGCAGTTCTTC.

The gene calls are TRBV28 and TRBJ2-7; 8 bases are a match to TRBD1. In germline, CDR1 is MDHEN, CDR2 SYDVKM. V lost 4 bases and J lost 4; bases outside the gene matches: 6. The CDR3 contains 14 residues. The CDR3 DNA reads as TGTGCCAGCAGTTCAACCAGGGGGCGTTACGAGCAGTACTTC. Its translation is CASSSTRGRYEQYF.

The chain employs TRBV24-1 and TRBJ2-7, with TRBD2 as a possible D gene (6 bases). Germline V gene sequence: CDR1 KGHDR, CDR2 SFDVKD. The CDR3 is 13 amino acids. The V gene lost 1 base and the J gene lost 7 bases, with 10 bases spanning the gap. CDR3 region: CATSDLGDSEQYF. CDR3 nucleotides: TGTGCCACCAGTGATTTAGGGGACTCGGAGCAGTACTTC.

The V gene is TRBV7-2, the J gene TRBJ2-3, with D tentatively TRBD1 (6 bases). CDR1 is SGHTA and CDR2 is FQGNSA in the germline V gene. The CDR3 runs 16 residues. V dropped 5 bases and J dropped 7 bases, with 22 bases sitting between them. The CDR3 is CASSTRRGLSRNTQYF. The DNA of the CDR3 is TGTGCCAGCAGCACAAGAAGGGGGTTGAGCAGGAATACGCAGTATTTT.

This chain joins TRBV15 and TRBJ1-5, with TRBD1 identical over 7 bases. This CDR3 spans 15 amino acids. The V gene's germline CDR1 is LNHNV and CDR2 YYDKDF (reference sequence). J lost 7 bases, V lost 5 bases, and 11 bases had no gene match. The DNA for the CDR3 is TGTGCCACCAGCGACTTCAGGGGGGCGGGCCAGCCCCAGCATTTT. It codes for CATSDFRGAGQPQHF. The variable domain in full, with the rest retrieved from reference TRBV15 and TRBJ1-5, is DAMVIQNPRYQVTQFGKPVTLSCSQTLNHNVMYWYQQKSSQAPKLLFHYYDKDFNNEADTPDNFQSRRPNTSFCFLDIRSPGLGDTAMYLCATSDFRGAGQPQHFGDGTRLSIL.

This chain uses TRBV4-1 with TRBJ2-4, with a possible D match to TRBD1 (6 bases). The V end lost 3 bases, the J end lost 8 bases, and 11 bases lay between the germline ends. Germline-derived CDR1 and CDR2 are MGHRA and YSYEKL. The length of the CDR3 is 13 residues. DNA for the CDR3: TGCGCCAGCAGCCAGAAGGGGGTACACATTCAGTACTTC. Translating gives CASSQKGVHIQYF.

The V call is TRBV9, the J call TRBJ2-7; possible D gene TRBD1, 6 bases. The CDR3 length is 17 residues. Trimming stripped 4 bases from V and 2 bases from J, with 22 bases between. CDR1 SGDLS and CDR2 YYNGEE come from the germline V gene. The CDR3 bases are TGTGCCAGCAGCCCCCGGTCCACGGTACAGGGAGCCTACGAGCAGTACTTC. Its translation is CASSPRSTVQGAYEQYF.

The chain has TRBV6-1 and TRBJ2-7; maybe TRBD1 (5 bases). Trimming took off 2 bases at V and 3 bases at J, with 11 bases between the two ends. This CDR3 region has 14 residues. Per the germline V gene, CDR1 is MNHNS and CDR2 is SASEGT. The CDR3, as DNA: TGTGCCAGCAGTGAAAACAGGAAAGTCTACGAGCAGTACTTC. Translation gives CASSENRKVYEQYF.

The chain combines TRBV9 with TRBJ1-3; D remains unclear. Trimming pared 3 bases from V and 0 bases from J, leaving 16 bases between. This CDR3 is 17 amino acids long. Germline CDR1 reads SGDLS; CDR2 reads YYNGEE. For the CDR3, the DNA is TGTGCCAGCAGCGCCGGGGAAGTCCTCCTCTCTGGAAACACCATATATTTT. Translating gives CASSAGEVLLSGNTIYF.

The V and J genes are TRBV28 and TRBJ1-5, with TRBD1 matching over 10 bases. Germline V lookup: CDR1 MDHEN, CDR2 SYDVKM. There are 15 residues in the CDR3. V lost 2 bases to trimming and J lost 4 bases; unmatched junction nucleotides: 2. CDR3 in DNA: TGTGCCAGCAGTTTACCGGGACAGGGGAATCAGCCCCAGCATTTT. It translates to CASSLPGQGNQPQHF.

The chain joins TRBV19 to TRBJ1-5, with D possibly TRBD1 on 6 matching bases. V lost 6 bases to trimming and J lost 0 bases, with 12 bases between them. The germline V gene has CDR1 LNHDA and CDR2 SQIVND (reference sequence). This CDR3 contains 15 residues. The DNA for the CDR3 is TGTGCCAGTAGGAACAGGGCCTATAGCAATCAGCCCCAGCATTTT. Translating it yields CASRNRAYSNQPQHF.